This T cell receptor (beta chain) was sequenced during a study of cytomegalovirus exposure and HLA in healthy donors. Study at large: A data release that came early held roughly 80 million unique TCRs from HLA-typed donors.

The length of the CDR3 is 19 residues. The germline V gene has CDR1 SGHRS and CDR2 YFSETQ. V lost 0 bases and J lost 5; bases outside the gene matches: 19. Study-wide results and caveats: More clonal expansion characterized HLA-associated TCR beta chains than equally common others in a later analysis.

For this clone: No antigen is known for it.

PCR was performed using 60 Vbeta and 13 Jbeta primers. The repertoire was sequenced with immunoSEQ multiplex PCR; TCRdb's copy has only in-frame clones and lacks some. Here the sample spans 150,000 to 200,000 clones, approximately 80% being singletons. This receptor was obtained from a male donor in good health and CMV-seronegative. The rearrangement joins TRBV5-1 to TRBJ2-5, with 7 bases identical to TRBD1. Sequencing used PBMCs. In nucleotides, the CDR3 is TGCGCCAGCAGCTTGGCCGGCAGGGGGTACCAGAGTGATCTGGAGACCCAGTACTTC. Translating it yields CASSLAGRGYQSDLETQYF. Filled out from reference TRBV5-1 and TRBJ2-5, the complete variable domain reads KAGVTQTPRYLIKTRGQQVTLSCSPISGHRSVSWYQQTPGQGLQFLFEYFSETQRNKGNFPGRFSGRQFSNSRSEMNVSTLELGDSALYLCASSLAGRGYQSDLETQYFGPGTRLLVL.